Sequencing of this T cell receptor beta chain was carried out in a study of T-cell memory formation after mild COVID-19. Study as a whole: Largely, TCR clusters stayed within a single donor.

Study outcomes and limitations: Day 15 to 85 contractors were CD4/CD8 balanced; later expanders leaned CD4+. Pre-infection memory showed some responding clones, and this suggested that cross-reactive memory joined. Mainly CM and EM harbored the contracting CD4+ clones; mainly EMRA harbored the CD8+ ones.

The CDR3 is 11 amino acids. The V and J ends lost 7 bases and 3 bases respectively, with 10 bases between them. CDR1 DFQATT and CDR2 SNEGSKA come from the germline V gene (reference sequence). TCRdb ran MiXCR on the 5' RACE reads and lists one entry per CDR3 protein. The sample lists hundreds of thousands of distinct CDR3 sequences, around 16% occurring once. This clonotype was seen a handful of times. No antigen is known for it. The sample consisted of PBMCs or a T cell subset sorted from them (not recorded which). The rearrangement joins TRBV20-1 to TRBJ2-7, with D perhaps TRBD1 (5 bases). The origin of this receptor is a man aged 18 to 29 who had mild COVID-19 (a few samples of this study predate the infection). Cell type and time point are not known. CDR3 in DNA: TGCAGTGTCTCAGGGAACTACGAGCAGTACTTC. Translation gives CSVSGNYEQYF.